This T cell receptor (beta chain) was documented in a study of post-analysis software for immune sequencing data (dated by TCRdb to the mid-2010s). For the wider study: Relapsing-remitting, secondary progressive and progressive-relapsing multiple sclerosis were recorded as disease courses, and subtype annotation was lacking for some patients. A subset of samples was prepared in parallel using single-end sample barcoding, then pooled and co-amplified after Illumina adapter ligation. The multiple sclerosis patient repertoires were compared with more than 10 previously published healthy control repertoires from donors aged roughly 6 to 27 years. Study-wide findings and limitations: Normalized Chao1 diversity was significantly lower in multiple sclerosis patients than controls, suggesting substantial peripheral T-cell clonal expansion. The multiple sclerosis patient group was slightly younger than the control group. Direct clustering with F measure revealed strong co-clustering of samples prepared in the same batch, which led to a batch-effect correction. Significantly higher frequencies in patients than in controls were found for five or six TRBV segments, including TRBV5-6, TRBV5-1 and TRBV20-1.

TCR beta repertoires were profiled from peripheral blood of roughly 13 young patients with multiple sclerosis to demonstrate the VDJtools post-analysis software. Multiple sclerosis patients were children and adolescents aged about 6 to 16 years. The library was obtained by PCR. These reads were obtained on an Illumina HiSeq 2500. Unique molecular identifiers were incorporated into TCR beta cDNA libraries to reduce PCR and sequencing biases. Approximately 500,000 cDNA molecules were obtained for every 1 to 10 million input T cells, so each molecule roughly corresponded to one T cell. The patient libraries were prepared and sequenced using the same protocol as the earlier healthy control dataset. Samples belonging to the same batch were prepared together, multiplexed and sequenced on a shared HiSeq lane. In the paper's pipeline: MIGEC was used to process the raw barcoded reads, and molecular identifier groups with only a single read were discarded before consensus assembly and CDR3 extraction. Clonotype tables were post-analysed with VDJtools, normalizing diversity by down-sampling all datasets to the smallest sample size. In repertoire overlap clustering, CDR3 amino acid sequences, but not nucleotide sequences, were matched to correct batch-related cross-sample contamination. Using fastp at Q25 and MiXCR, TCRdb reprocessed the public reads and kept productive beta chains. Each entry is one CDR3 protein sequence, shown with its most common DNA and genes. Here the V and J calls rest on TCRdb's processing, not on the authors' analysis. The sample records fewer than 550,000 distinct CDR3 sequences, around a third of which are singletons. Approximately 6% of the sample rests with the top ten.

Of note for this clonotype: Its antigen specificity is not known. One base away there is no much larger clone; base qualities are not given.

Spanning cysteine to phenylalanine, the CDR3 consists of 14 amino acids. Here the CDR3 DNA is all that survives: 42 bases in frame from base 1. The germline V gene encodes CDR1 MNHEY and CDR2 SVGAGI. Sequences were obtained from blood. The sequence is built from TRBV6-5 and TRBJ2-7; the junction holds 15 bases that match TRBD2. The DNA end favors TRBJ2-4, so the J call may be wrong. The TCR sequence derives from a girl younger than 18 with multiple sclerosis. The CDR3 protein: CASRGTSGGHIQYF. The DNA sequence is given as TGTGCCAGCAGGGGGACTAGCGGGGGGCACATTCAGTACTTC.